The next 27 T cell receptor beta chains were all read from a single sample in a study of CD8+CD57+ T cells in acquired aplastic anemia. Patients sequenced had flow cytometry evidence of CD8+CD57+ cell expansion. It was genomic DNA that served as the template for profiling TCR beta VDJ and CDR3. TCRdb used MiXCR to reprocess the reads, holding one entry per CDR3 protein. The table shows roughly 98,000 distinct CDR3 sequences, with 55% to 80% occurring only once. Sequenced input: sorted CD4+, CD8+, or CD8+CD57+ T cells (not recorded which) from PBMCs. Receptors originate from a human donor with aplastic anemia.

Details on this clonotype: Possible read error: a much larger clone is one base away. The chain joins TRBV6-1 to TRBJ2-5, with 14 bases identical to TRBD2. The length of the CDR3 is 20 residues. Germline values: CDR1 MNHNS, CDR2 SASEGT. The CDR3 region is CASSLMTRLAGGPRQEAQYF. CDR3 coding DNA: TGTGCCAGCAGTCTAATGACCAGACTAGCGGGGGGGCCCCGGCAAGAGGCCCAGTACTTC.

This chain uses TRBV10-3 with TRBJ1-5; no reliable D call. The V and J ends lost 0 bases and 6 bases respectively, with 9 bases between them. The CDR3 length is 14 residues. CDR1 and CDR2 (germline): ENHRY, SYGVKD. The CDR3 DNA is TGTGCCATCAGTGAGTCCCGATGGGGTCAGCCCCAGCATTTT. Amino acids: CAISESRWGQPQHF.

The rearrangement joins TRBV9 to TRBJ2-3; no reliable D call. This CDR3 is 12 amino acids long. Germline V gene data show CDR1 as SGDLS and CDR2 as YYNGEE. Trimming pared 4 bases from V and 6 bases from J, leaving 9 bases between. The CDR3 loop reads CASSPNYDTQYF. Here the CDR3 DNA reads TGTGCCAGCAGCCCAAACTATGATACGCAGTATTTT.

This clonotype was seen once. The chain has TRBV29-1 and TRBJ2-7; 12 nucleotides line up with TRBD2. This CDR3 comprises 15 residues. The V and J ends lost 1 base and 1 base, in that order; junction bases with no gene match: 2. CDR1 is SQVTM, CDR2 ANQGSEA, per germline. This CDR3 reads CSVEGGLAGSYEQYF. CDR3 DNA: TGCAGCGTTGAAGGGGGACTAGCGGGTTCCTACGAGCAGTACTTC.

The chain's CDR3 is CASGEAPPLHF. CDR3 nucleotide sequence: TGTGCCAGCGGGGAGGCACCACCCCTCCACTTT. The rearrangement links TRBV7-9 to TRBJ1-6; D is ambiguous. In germline, CDR1 is SEHNR, CDR2 FQNEAQ (reference sequence). CDR3 length: 11 amino acids. Trimming took 8 bases from V and 11 from J, leaving 10 bases between them. The whole variable domain, filled in from reference TRBV7-9 and TRBJ1-6, reads DTGVSQNPRHKITKRGQNVTFRCDPISEHNRLYWYRQTLGQGPEFLTYFQNEAQLEKSRLLSDRFSAERPKGSFSTLEIQRTEQGDSAMYLCASGEAPPLHFGNGTRLTVT.

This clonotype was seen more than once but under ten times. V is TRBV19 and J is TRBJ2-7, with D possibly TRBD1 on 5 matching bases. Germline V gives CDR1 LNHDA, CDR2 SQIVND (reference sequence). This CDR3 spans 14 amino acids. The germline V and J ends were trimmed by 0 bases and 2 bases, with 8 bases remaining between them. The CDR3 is CASSIDPGTYEQYF. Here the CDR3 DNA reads TGTGCCAGTAGTATAGATCCAGGGACCTACGAGCAGTACTTC.

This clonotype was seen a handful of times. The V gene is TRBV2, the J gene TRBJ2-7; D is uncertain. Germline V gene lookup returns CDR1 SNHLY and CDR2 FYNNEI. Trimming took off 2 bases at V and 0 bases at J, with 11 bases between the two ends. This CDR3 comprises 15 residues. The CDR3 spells CASSENGRSSYEQYF. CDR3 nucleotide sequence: TGTGCCAGCAGTGAAAACGGGCGGAGCTCCTACGAGCAGTACTTC. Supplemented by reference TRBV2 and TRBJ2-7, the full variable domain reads EPEVTQTPSHQVTQMGQEVILRCVPISNHLYFYWYRQILGQKVEFLVSFYNNEISEKSEIFDDQFSVERPDGSNFTLKIRSTKLEDSAMYFCASSENGRSSYEQYFGPGTRLTVT.

The CDR3 protein is CATGTSTYEQYF. CDR3 nucleotides: TGTGCCACCGGGACTAGTACCTACGAGCAGTACTTC. V usage is TRBV2 and J usage is TRBJ2-7, with 8 bases matching TRBD2. Germline V lookup: CDR1 SNHLY, CDR2 FYNNEI. With 10 bases clipped from V and 2 bases from J, the junction kept 4 bases outside the gene matches. This CDR3 spans 12 amino acids.

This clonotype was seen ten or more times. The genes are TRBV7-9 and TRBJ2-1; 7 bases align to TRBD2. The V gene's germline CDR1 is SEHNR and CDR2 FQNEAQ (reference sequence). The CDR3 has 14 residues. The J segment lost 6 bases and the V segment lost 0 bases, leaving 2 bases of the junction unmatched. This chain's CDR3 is CASSLAASGNEQFF. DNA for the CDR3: TGTGCCAGCAGCTTAGCGGCTAGCGGCAATGAGCAGTTCTTC.

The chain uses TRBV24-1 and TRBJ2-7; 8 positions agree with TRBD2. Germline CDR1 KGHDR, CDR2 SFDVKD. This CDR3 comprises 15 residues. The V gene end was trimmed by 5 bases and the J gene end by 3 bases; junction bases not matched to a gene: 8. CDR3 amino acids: CATSAPAGGNYEQYF. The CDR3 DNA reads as TGTGCCACCAGTGCCCCCGCGGGAGGAAACTACGAGCAGTACTTC.

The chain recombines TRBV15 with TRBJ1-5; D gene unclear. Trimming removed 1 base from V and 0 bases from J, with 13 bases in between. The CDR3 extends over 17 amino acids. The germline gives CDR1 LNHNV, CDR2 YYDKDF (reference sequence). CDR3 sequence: CATSRAGQDYSNQPQHF. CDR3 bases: TGTGCCACCAGCAGAGCGGGCCAGGACTATAGCAATCAGCCCCAGCATTTT.

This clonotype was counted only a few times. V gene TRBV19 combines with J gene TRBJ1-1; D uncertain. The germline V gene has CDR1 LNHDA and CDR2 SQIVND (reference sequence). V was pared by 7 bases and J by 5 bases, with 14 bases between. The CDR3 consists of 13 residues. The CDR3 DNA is TGTGCCAGTACCCTGTCGAGGGTAACTGAAGCTTTCTTT. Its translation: CASTLSRVTEAFF.

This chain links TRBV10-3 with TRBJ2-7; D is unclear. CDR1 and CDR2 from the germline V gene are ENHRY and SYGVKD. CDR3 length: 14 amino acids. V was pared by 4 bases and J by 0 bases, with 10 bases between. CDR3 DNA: TGTGCCATCAGTGGGACGCAGAGCTCCTACGAGCAGTACTTC. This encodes CAISGTQSSYEQYF.

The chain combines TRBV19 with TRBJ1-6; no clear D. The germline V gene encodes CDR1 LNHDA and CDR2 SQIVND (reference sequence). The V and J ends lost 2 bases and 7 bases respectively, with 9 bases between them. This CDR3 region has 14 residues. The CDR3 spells CASSIRTENSPLHF. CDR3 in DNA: TGTGCCAGTAGTATAAGGACGGAGAATTCACCCCTCCACTTT.

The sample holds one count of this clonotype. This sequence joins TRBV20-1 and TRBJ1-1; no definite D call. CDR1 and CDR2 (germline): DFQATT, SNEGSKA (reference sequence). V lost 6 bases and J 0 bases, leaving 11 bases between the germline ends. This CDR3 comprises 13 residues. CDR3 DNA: TGCAGTGCCTTAAAGGGATTGAACACTGAAGCTTTCTTT. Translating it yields CSALKGLNTEAFF.

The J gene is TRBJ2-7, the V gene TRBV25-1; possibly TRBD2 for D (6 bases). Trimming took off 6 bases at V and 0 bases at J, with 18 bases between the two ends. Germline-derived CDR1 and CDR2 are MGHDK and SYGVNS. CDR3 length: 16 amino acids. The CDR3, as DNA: TGTGCCAGCAGGGCGGATTCTAGCGCGAGCTCCTACGAGCAGTACTTC. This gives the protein CASRADSSASSYEQYF.

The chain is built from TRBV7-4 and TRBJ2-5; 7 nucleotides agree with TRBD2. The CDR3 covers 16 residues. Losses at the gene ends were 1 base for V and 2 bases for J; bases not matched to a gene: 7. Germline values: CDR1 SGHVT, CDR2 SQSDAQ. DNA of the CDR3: TGTGCCAGCAGCTTAGGGGGACTAACCGAACAAGAGACCCAGTACTTC. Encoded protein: CASSLGGLTEQETQYF.

This CDR3 is CASGGPEQFF. Here the CDR3 DNA reads TGTGCCAGCGGGGGGCCTGAGCAGTTCTTC. The chain employs TRBV12-3 or TRBV12-4 and TRBJ2-1, with D perhaps TRBD1 or TRBD2 (6 bases each). V was shortened by 8 bases and J by 9 bases, with 8 bases between the two germline ends. The CDR3 runs to 10 residues.

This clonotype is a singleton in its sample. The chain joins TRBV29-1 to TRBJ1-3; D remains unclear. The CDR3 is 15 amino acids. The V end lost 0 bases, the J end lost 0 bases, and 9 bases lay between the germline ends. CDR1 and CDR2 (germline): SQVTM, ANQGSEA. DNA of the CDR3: TGCAGCGTTGAAGATGGGCGTAACTCTGGAAACACCATATATTTT. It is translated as CSVEDGRNSGNTIYF.

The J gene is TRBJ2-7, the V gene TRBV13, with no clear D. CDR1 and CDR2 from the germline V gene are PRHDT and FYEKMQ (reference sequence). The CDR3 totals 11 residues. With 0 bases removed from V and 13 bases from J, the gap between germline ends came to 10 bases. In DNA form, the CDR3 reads TGTGCCAGCAGCTTAGGGCCCTCCCTATACTTC. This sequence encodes CASSLGPSLYF.

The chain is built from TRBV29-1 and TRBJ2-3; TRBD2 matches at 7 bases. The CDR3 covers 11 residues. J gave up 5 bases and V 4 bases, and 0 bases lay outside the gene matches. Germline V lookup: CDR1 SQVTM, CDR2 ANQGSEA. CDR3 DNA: TGCAGCGTTGCTAGCGGAGATACGCAGTATTTT. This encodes CSVASGDTQYF.

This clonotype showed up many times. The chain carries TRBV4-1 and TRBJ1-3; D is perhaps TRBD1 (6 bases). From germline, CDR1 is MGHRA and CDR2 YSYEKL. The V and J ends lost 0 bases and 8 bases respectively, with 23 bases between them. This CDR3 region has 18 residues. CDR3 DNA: TGCGCCAGCAGCCAAGATGGGGACACAATAATCTATGGGGACACCATATATTTT. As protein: CASSQDGDTIIYGDTIYF.

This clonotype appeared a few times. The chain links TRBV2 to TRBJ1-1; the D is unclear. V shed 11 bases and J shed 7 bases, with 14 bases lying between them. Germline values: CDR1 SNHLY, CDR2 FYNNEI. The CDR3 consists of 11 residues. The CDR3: CASKAVVEAFF. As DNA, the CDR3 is TGTGCCTCCAAGGCCGTGGTTGAAGCTTTCTTT.

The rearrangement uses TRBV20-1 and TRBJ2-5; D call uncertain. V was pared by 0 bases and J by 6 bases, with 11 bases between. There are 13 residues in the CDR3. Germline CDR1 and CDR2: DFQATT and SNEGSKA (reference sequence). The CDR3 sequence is CSARDPGSKTQYF. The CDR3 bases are TGCAGTGCTAGAGACCCGGGTTCCAAGACCCAGTACTTC.

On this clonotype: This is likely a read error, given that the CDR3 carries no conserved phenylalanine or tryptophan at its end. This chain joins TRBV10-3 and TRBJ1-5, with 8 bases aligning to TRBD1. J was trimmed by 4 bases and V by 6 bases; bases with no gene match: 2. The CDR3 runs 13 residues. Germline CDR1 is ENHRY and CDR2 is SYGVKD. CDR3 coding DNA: TGTGCCATCAGCCGACAGGGGAATCAGCCCCAGCATGTT. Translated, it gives CAISRQGNQPQHV.

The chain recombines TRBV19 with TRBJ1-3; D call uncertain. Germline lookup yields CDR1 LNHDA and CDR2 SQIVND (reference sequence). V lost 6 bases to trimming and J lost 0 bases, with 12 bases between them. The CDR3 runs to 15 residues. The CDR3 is CASRTTISSGNTIYF. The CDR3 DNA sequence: TGTGCCAGTAGAACCACCATCAGCTCTGGAAACACCATATATTTT.

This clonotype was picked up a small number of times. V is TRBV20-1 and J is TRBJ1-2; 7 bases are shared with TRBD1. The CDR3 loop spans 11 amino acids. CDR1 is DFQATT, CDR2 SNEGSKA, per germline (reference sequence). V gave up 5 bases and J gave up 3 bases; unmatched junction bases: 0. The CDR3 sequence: CSAGTDYGYTF. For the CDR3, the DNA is TGCAGTGCTGGGACAGACTATGGCTACACCTTC.